These 18 T cell receptor beta chains came from one sample sequenced in a study of blood T cell repertoires in COVID-19. Generated by immunoSEQ multiplex PCR, the TCRdb table keeps only in-frame clones and is missing some. Altogether around 76,000 clones are present, 75% to 90% being singletons, with the ten largest covering about 13%. Source material: peripheral blood. The receptors come from a man aged 50 to 60 with COVID-19, enrolled during active disease.

This chain connects TRBV6-5 to TRBJ2-5; 9 nucleotides agree with TRBD2. This CDR3 is built from 15 residues. V dropped 7 bases and J dropped 4; count of bases not matched to a gene: 10. CDR1 is MNHEY and CDR2 is SVGAGI in the germline V gene. This CDR3 reads CASTPLAGKGETQYF. The CDR3 DNA follows: TGTGCCAGCACCCCGCTAGCGGGGAAGGGAGAGACCCAGTACTTC.

The chain couples TRBV12-3 or TRBV12-4 to TRBJ2-1; 8 bases line up with TRBD2. The CDR3 runs to 13 residues. The junction had 4 bases not matched to a gene; V was cut back by 11 bases and J by 1 base. The DNA of the CDR3 is TGTGCCGGGGGCGGGAGGTCCTACAATGAGCAGTTCTTC. Its translation: CAGGGRSYNEQFF.

V usage is TRBV24-1 and J usage is TRBJ2-2; D gene ambiguous. V shed 0 bases and J shed 6 bases, with 16 bases lying between them. This CDR3 contains 17 residues. CDR1 and CDR2 from the germline V gene are KGHDR and SFDVKD. CDR3 coding DNA: TGTGCCACCAGTGATTTGCGTCGCCAGGATGCGTCCGGGGAGCTGTTTTTT. Translation: CATSDLRRQDASGELFF.

V is TRBV24-1 and J is TRBJ2-3; D gene ambiguous. CDR3 size: 15 residues. Per the germline V gene, CDR1 is KGHDR and CDR2 is SFDVKD. Between the trimmed V and J ends, which lost 3 bases and 4 bases, there was a span of 13 bases. As DNA, the CDR3 is TGTGCCACCAGTGATACCTTGTCACTCCCAGATACGCAGTATTTT. This translates into CATSDTLSLPDTQYF.

The chain has TRBV29-1 and TRBJ2-7; 10 positions match TRBD2. This CDR3 is built from 14 residues. Germline loops: CDR1 SQVTM, CDR2 ANQGSEA. J gave up 3 bases and V 7 bases, and 9 bases lay outside the gene matches. The DNA for the CDR3 is TGCAGCGCTTCCGGACTAGCGGCAAACTACGAGCAGTACTTC. It specifies CSASGLAANYEQYF.

This sequence joins TRBV11-2 and TRBJ2-7; 7 bases map to TRBD1. This CDR3 contains 15 residues. Germline V gene data show CDR1 as SGHAT and CDR2 as FQNNGV. The V and J ends lost 2 bases and 6 bases, in that order; junction bases with no gene match: 10. The CDR3, as DNA: TGTGCCAGCAGCTTAAGGAGACAGGGTAGGGGCGAGCAGTACTTC. It translates to CASSLRRQGRGEQYF.

The chain links TRBV3-1 (or the pseudogene TRBV3-2) to TRBJ1-1; D might be TRBD1 (6 bases). The V and J ends lost 5 bases and 1 base respectively, with 14 bases between them. Germline CDR1 reads LGHDT; CDR2 reads YNNKEL (reference sequence). The CDR3 loop spans 15 amino acids. The DNA for the CDR3 is TGTGCCAGCAGCGTCCGGGACACTAAGAACACTGAAGCTTTCTTT. It codes for CASSVRDTKNTEAFF.

The chain is built from TRBV29-1 and TRBJ2-2; D perhaps matches TRBD2 (5 bases). The CDR3 sequence is 13 residues long. CDR1 is SQVTM, CDR2 ANQGSEA, per germline. V was shortened by 7 bases and J by 7 bases, with 16 bases between the two germline ends. This CDR3 is CSAPRGNGGELFF. CDR3 bases: TGCAGCGCCCCAAGAGGGAACGGCGGGGAGCTGTTTTTT.

The V call is TRBV27, the J call TRBJ1-1; D call uncertain. V lost 5 bases to trimming and J lost 3 bases, with 13 bases between them. The CDR3 has 14 amino acids. Germline CDR1 MNHEY, CDR2 SMNVEV (reference sequence). The CDR3 here is CASSRREAYTEAFF. CDR3 sequence (DNA): TGTGCCAGCAGTAGGAGGGAGGCTTACACTGAAGCTTTCTTT.

This chain joins TRBV29-1 and TRBJ2-5, with 7 bases aligning to TRBD2. The CDR3 has 13 amino acids. Germline V gene sequence: CDR1 SQVTM, CDR2 ANQGSEA. With V trimmed by 2 bases and J by 5 bases, 5 bases remained unmatched. DNA for the CDR3: TGCAGCGTTGAAACGGGAGGTCGGGAGACCCAGTACTTC. It specifies CSVETGGRETQYF.

This clone is a singleton in its sample. The rearrangement joins TRBV6-5 to TRBJ2-7; 7 positions match TRBD2. CDR1 is MNHEY, CDR2 SVGAGI, per germline. The CDR3 is 12 amino acids. V was clipped by 8 bases and J by 2 bases; unmatched bases: 3. DNA of the CDR3: TGTGCCAGCCCTAGCGGAACCTACGAGCAGTACTTC. As protein: CASPSGTYEQYF.

V and J are TRBV11-2 and TRBJ1-2; perhaps TRBD1 as D (6 bases). CDR3 length: 13 residues. Germline V gene sequence: CDR1 SGHAT, CDR2 FQNNGV. Trimming removed 4 bases at V and 7 bases at J, with 13 bases between. CDR3 sequence (DNA): TGTGCCAGCAGCTCAGGACAGATTTTTGGCTACACCTTC. This encodes CASSSGQIFGYTF.

The chain carries TRBV5-3 and TRBJ2-7, with a possible D match to TRBD2 (5 bases). TRBV5-3 is noted as an ORF with a role that remains uncertain. CDR3 length: 16 amino acids. Deletions cut 1 base from V and 0 bases from J, with 14 bases between. The CDR3 sequence: CARSLTLVGLSYEQYF. DNA for the CDR3: TGTGCCAGAAGCTTGACCCTTGTCGGACTCTCCTACGAGCAGTACTTC.

The J gene is TRBJ2-1, the V gene TRBV9; 12 bases line up with TRBD2. Germline CDR1 SGDLS, CDR2 YYNGEE. Trimming removed 4 bases from V and 9 bases from J; junction bases left unmatched: 5. The CDR3 is 14 amino acids. CDR3 nucleotide sequence: TGTGCCAGCAGCCCATTGACTAGCGGGAGTGAGCAGTTCTTC. This encodes CASSPLTSGSEQFF.

The chain couples TRBV5-1 to TRBJ1-1; possibly TRBD1 for D (5 bases). Trimming cost V 2 bases and J 1 base, with 9 bases left between them. The CDR3 runs to 14 residues. Germline V CDR1 and CDR2: SGHRS, YFSETQ. CDR3 in DNA: TGCGCCAGCAGCTTTGGGGCGAAGAACACTGAAGCTTTCTTT. It translates to CASSFGAKNTEAFF.

The V call is TRBV14, the J call TRBJ1-1, with a possible D match to TRBD1 (6 bases). Trimming left V 5 bases short and J 4 bases short, with 11 bases between. Germline V gene data show CDR1 as SGHDN and CDR2 as FVKESK. This CDR3 is 13 amino acids long. CDR3 loop: CASSTQGSTEAFF. The CDR3 nucleotides read TGTGCCAGCAGCACACAGGGAAGCACTGAAGCTTTCTTT.

The rearrangement links TRBV4-1 to TRBJ2-3; 12 bases match TRBD2. The germline V gene encodes CDR1 MGHRA and CDR2 YSYEKL. This CDR3 spans 18 amino acids. The ends lost 4 bases at V and 1 base at J; junction bases unmatched: 9. The CDR3 DNA is TGCGCCAGCAGCCCCATGGGGGCTAGCGGGGGGGGCACAGATACGCAGTATTTT. Encoded protein: CASSPMGASGGGTDTQYF.

The gene calls are TRBV6-2 or TRBV6-3 and TRBJ1-5; D gene unclear. Germline V gives CDR1 MNHEY, CDR2 SVGEGT. CDR3 length equals 13 residues. Between the trimmed V and J ends, which lost 1 base and 3 bases, there was a span of 4 bases. CDR3: CASSYFSNQPQHF. The DNA of the CDR3 is TGTGCCAGCAGTTACTTCTCCAATCAGCCCCAGCATTTT.